The T cell receptor (beta chain) described here comes from a study of cytomegalovirus exposure and HLA in healthy donors. Overall study context: Across 350 to 400 genotyped donors, just over 80% landed in the Caucasian-associated ancestry cluster. Study-level results: Data from an earlier analysis indicated that most TCR beta V segments were productive either about 87% or about 30% of the time. HLA alleles showed associations with 16,951 TCR beta sequences in a later analysis, at a 0.05 false discovery rate.

A multiplex PCR was run with 60 Vbeta primers and 13 Jbeta primers. Sequenced by immunoSEQ multiplex PCR; TCRdb stores in-frame clones only, minus some. The sample has 130,000 or so clones, 55% to 75% seen once. Concerning this clone itself: The antigen is not known.

Germline loops: CDR1 MNHEY, CDR2 SVGAGI. This CDR3 has 14 residues. Trimming pared 0 bases from V and 7 bases from J, leaving 10 bases between. Samples came from healthy bone marrow donors. The sequencing input was PBMCs. The TCR originated in a man aged 50-60 years in good health and CMV-seropositive. This sequence joins TRBV6-5 and TRBJ1-5; no reliable D call. The CDR3: CASSYSKLGQPQHF. The CDR3 nucleotides are TGTGCCAGCAGTTACTCGAAACTGGGCCAGCCCCAGCATTTT.